Listed here are 16 T cell receptor beta chains from one sample, sequenced in a study of control samples from healthy donors and cancer patients. Sequencing used immunoSEQ multiplex PCR; TCRdb keeps in-frame clones, though not all of them. The table includes some 130,000 clones, about 94% detected once. The specimen was blood. Receptors were obtained from a man aged 25-40 years in good health.

This chain links TRBV6-2 or TRBV6-3 with TRBJ2-7; D is ambiguous. The CDR3 runs to 13 residues. Trimming left V 2 bases short and J 3 bases short, with 8 bases between. CDR1 and CDR2 from the germline V gene are MNHEY and SVGEGT. CDR3 sequence reads: CASSYRQLYEQYF. CDR3 DNA sequence: TGTGCCAGCAGTTACCGGCAGCTCTACGAGCAGTACTTC.

J is TRBJ1-1 and V is TRBV6-1; perhaps TRBD1 as D (5 bases). Germline V gene data show CDR1 as MNHNS and CDR2 as SASEGT. The ends were cut back, 2 bases at V and 3 bases at J, with 13 bases in the middle. CDR3 length: 15 amino acids. The CDR3 bases are TGTGCCAGCAGTGAAAACCCAGACAGTGACACTGAAGCTTTCTTT. It specifies CASSENPDSDTEAFF.

As to this clone: One junction end does not reproduce the germline sequence, and a read error may be involved. The V call is TRBV7-9, the J call TRBJ2-1; D perhaps matches TRBD2 (7 bases). Germline V gene data show CDR1 as SEHNR and CDR2 as FQNEAQ (reference sequence). CDR3 size: 16 residues. The CDR3 reads CASSLGGGGPYDEQFF. CDR3 nucleotide sequence: TGTGCCAGCAGCTTAGGGGGCGGGGGCCCCTACGATGAGCAGTTCTTC. The full variable domain, in which reference TRBV7-9 and TRBJ2-1 provide the parts outside the CDR3, is DTGVSQNPRHKITKRGQNVTFRCDPISEHNRLYWYRQTLGQGPEFLTYFQNEAQLEKSRLLSDRFSAERPKGSFSTLEIQRTEQGDSAMYLCASSLGGGGPYDEQFFGPGTRLTVL.

The V gene is TRBV4-1, the J gene TRBJ1-2; D is uncertain. CDR1 and CDR2 (germline): MGHRA, YSYEKL. CDR3 length: 15 residues. V lost 3 bases, J lost 4 bases, and 15 bases lay in between. The CDR3 here is CASSQADLNFYGYTF. CDR3 DNA: TGCGCCAGCAGCCAGGCGGACCTAAATTTCTATGGCTACACCTTC.

The chain joins TRBV6-1 to TRBJ1-5; the match to TRBD1 covers 8 bases. V lost 2 bases, J lost 1 base, and 4 bases stayed unmatched. Germline assignment: CDR1 MNHNS and CDR2 SASEGT. This CDR3 is built from 16 residues. The CDR3 bases are TGTGCCAGCAGTGAACAGGGGGCCGGCAGCAATCAGCCCCAGCATTTT. As protein: CASSEQGAGSNQPQHF.

V usage is TRBV7-3 and J usage is TRBJ2-5; either TRBD1 or TRBD2 may supply D (6 bases each). Germline assignment: CDR1 SGHTA and CDR2 FQGTGA. Trimming removed 5 bases from V and 5 bases from J, with 12 bases in between. There are 13 residues in the CDR3. Here the CDR3 reads CASSDGGEETQYF. For the CDR3, the DNA is TGTGCCAGCAGCGACGGGGGCGAGGAGACCCAGTACTTC.

CDR3 coding DNA: TGTGCCAGCAGTTCCCAGCTCCCTGAAGTGGCTTTCTTT. This codes for CASSSQLPEVAFF. The chain carries TRBV28 and TRBJ1-1; D is ambiguous. The V gene lost 4 bases and the J gene lost 11 bases, with 17 bases spanning the gap. CDR3 length equals 13 residues. In germline, CDR1 is MDHEN, CDR2 SYDVKM.

The CDR3 is CSAGVQGSGELFF. CDR3 nucleotide sequence: TGCAGCGCCGGAGTACAGGGTTCCGGGGAGCTGTTTTTT. The chain has TRBV29-1 and TRBJ2-2; D possibly corresponds to TRBD1 (6 bases). V lost 7 bases to trimming and J lost 6 bases, with 15 bases between them. The CDR3 is 13 amino acids. Germline V CDR1 and CDR2: SQVTM, ANQGSEA.

This chain joins TRBV3-1 (or the pseudogene TRBV3-2) and TRBJ1-1; 10 positions match TRBD1. The CDR3 runs 14 residues. With V trimmed by 5 bases and J by 6 bases, 6 bases remained unmatched. Germline-derived CDR1 and CDR2 are LGHDT and YNNKEL (reference sequence). The CDR3 sequence is CASSRGQGKPEAFF. For the CDR3, the DNA is TGTGCCAGCAGCAGGGGACAGGGGAAGCCTGAAGCTTTCTTT.

The CDR3 coding sequence is TGTGCCAGCAGCTTATTCGTGGGGACAGGGGACTCGCCCCAGCATTTT. Protein sequence: CASSLFVGTGDSPQHF. This chain joins TRBV7-2 and TRBJ1-5, with 10 bases fitting TRBD1. CDR3 length: 16 residues. The J segment lost 9 bases and the V segment lost 2 bases, leaving 10 bases of the junction unmatched. The germline CDR1 and CDR2 sequences are SGHTA and FQGNSA.

The J gene is TRBJ2-2, the V gene TRBV19; D is ambiguous. The germline V and J ends were trimmed by 6 bases and 0 bases, with 5 bases remaining between them. Germline CDR1 and CDR2: LNHDA and SQIVND (reference sequence). The CDR3 has 13 amino acids. CDR3 protein: CASRRSNTGELFF. The CDR3 DNA follows: TGTGCCAGTAGACGGTCGAACACCGGGGAGCTGTTTTTT.

The gene calls are TRBV5-5 and TRBJ2-2, with 9 positions matching TRBD2. The CDR3 is 18 amino acids. V shed 6 bases, J shed 0 bases, and the junction held 12 bases outside the gene matches. Germline loops: CDR1 SGHKS, CDR2 YYEKEE (reference sequence). The CDR3 bases are TGTGCCAGCAAGGGAAGCGGGGGGCCGGCATCGAACACCGGGGAGCTGTTTTTT. Translating gives CASKGSGGPASNTGELFF.

V is TRBV29-1 and J is TRBJ1-6; 7 bases fit TRBD1. This CDR3 has 19 residues. V was clipped by 7 bases and J by 6 bases; unmatched bases: 24. Germline CDR1 SQVTM, CDR2 ANQGSEA. This chain's CDR3 is CSATRKKTGTRTSNSPLHF. The CDR3 nucleotides are TGCAGCGCCACGAGAAAAAAGACAGGGACGAGGACAAGTAATTCACCCCTCCACTTT. Filled out from reference TRBV29-1 and TRBJ1-6, the complete variable domain reads SAVISQKPSRDICQRGTSLTIQCQVDSQVTMMFWYRQQPGQSLTLIATANQGSEATYESGFVIDKFPISRPNLTFSTLTVSNMSPEDSSIYLCSATRKKTGTRTSNSPLHFGNGTRLTVT.

The rearrangement links TRBV25-1 to TRBJ2-3, with D possibly TRBD2 on 6 matching bases. This CDR3 spans 18 amino acids. Germline V lookup: CDR1 MGHDK, CDR2 SYGVNS. V lost 4 bases to trimming and J lost 4 bases, with 24 bases between them. In DNA, the CDR3 is TGTGCCAGCAGTGCGGGTACCGGGAGATGGGGTAGCTCAGATACGCAGTATTTT. As protein: CASSAGTGRWGSSDTQYF.

This chain connects TRBV7-6 to TRBJ2-5; TRBD2 might be the D (6 bases). Germline assignment: CDR1 SGHVS and CDR2 FNYEAQ. This CDR3 spans 14 amino acids. Trimming took off 2 bases at V and 5 bases at J, with 12 bases between the two ends. CDR3 region: CASSLHAGSETQYF. The CDR3 DNA reads as TGTGCCAGCAGCTTACATGCGGGATCGGAGACCCAGTACTTC.

The chain couples TRBV4-2 to TRBJ1-2; D is perhaps TRBD1 (6 bases). The CDR3 extends over 16 amino acids. Germline CDR1 reads LGHNA; CDR2 reads YNFKEQ. The germline V and J ends were trimmed by 0 bases and 4 bases, with 15 bases remaining between them. The CDR3 region has the DNA TGTGCCAGCAGCCAAGATCTGAGACAGGCGGGCTATGGCTACACCTTC. Translation: CASSQDLRQAGYGYTF.